The 20 T cell receptor beta chains in this list originate from one sample, sequenced in a study of T cell repertoires in cytomegalovirus infection. The antigens of these receptors remain unknown. TCRdb used MiXCR to reprocess the reads, holding one entry per CDR3 protein. In the table there are 450,000 to 550,000 distinct CDR3 sequences, about 42% of which are singletons. Material: cultured PBMCs, obtained from culture after CMV antigen stimulation. The receptor source for this set is a human donor in good health (CMV status not recorded). Some clones in this sample may be carry-over from other donors' samples.

This rearrangement joins TRBV7-2 to TRBJ1-3, with D perhaps TRBD1 (5 bases). Trimming took off 4 bases at V and 3 bases at J, with 16 bases between the two ends. Germline V gene lookup returns CDR1 SGHTA and CDR2 FQGNSA. The CDR3 is made up of 16 amino acids. The CDR3 loop is CASSSSGGPSGNTIYF. The CDR3 DNA follows: TGTGCCAGCAGCTCTAGCGGGGGACCCAGTGGAAACACCATATATTTT. Using reference TRBV7-2 and TRBJ1-3 for the parts outside the CDR3, the full variable domain is GAGVSQSPSNKVTEKGKDVELRCDPISGHTALYWYRQSLGQGLEFLIYFQGNSAPDKSGLPSDRFSAERTGGSVSTLTIQRTQQEDSAVYLCASSSSGGPSGNTIYFGEGSWLTVV.

This clonotype was seen only a few times. This chain uses TRBV2 with TRBJ1-2, with 7 nucleotides matching TRBD1. CDR1 and CDR2 (germline): SNHLY, FYNNEI. The CDR3 covers 14 residues. Trimming took 4 bases from V and 6 from J; bases not matched to a gene: 8. Here the CDR3 DNA reads TGTGCCAGCAGTGGCCGACAGGGAGTGAATGGCTACACCTTC. Protein sequence: CASSGRQGVNGYTF.

V is TRBV12-3 or TRBV12-4 and J is TRBJ2-1; 7 bases agree with TRBD2. Trimming cost V 6 bases and J 6 bases; bases outside gene matches: 17. The CDR3 is made up of 17 amino acids. This CDR3 is CASSPSASGSPGNEQFF. DNA for the CDR3: TGTGCCAGCAGCCCCTCGGCTAGCGGATCTCCCGGCAATGAGCAGTTCTTC.

The chain carries TRBV4-1 and TRBJ2-7; D is possibly TRBD1 or TRBD2 (5 bases each). V shed 0 bases and J shed 2 bases, with 17 bases lying between them. Germline CDR1 and CDR2: MGHRA and YSYEKL. This CDR3 is 17 amino acids long. CDR3: CASSQDPAELGPYEQYF. As DNA, the CDR3 is TGCGCCAGCAGCCAAGACCCAGCGGAATTGGGGCCCTACGAGCAGTACTTC.

This chain joins TRBV6-5 and TRBJ2-5, with 10 nucleotides matching TRBD2. J lost 5 bases, V lost 5 bases, and 8 bases had no gene match. The germline gives CDR1 MNHEY, CDR2 SVGAGI. The length of the CDR3 is 15 residues. The CDR3 loop reads CASSLLAGSAETQYF. For the CDR3, the DNA is TGTGCCAGCAGTCTACTAGCGGGATCAGCTGAGACCCAGTACTTC.

V usage is TRBV7-2 and J usage is TRBJ2-2; D is undetermined. The CDR3 extends over 15 amino acids. V dropped 3 bases and J dropped 1 base, with 9 bases sitting between them. CDR1 SGHTA and CDR2 FQGNSA come from the germline V gene. The CDR3, as DNA: TGTGCCAGCAGCTTGGCACAGCAGAACACCGGGGAGCTGTTTTTT. It encodes CASSLAQQNTGELFF.

This clonotype was seen a single time. The chain recombines TRBV7-9 with TRBJ2-5; 11 bases line up with TRBD2. Trimming at V came to 1 base and at J to 5 bases, leaving 18 bases not matched to a gene. CDR3 length equals 20 residues. Germline CDR1 and CDR2: SEHNR and FQNEAQ (reference sequence). DNA for the CDR3: TGTGCCAGCAGCTTAGTTCCGTCTCTAGCGGGAGGCCGGAATTGGGAGACCCAGTACTTC. Its translation is CASSLVPSLAGGRNWETQYF.

J is TRBJ2-5 and V is TRBV7-9; TRBD2 matches at 8 bases. CDR1 SEHNR and CDR2 FQNEAQ come from the germline V gene (reference sequence). This CDR3 contains 15 residues. With V trimmed by 11 bases and J by 2 bases, 13 bases remained unmatched. The DNA for the CDR3 is TGTGCCTCTAGGGCTAGCGGGCTAAATCAAGAGACCCAGTACTTC. Residues: CASRASGLNQETQYF.

The chain uses TRBV27 and TRBJ2-3, with D unclear. This CDR3 has 14 amino acids. With 4 bases removed from V and 4 bases from J, the gap between germline ends came to 12 bases. Germline V gene data show CDR1 as MNHEY and CDR2 as SMNVEV (reference sequence). The DNA for the CDR3 is TGTGCCAGCAGTTCGGACGCCGTCCCAGATACGCAGTATTTT. Translating gives CASSSDAVPDTQYF.

This clonotype was seen a single time. The rearrangement joins TRBV11-2 to TRBJ2-2; a possible D gene is TRBD2 (5 bases). The CDR3 length is 15 residues. The germline gives CDR1 SGHAT, CDR2 FQNNGV. V lost 5 bases and J lost 5, with 15 bases in between. The CDR3 DNA is TGTGCCAGCAGCCTAGCTGTCCTAGCTACCGGGGAGCTGTTTTTT. Its translation: CASSLAVLATGELFF. Together with reference TRBV11-2 and TRBJ2-2, the CDR3 gives the full variable domain: EAGVAQSPRYKIIEKRQSVAFWCNPISGHATLYWYQQILGQGPKLLIQFQNNGVVDDSQLPKDRFSAERLKGVDSTLKIQPAKLEDSAVYLCASSLAVLATGELFFGEGSRLTVL.

This chain connects TRBV7-2 to TRBJ2-7, with a possible D match to TRBD2 (6 bases). The ends were cut back, 2 bases at V and 3 bases at J, with 14 bases in the middle. The germline gives CDR1 SGHTA, CDR2 FQGNSA. CDR3 length: 15 residues. The CDR3 loop reads CASSLNVLAVYEQYF. In nucleotides, the CDR3 is TGTGCCAGCAGCTTAAACGTGTTAGCGGTCTACGAGCAGTACTTC.

This clonotype appeared a single time. V gene TRBV6-1 combines with J gene TRBJ2-7; D perhaps matches TRBD1 (5 bases). V was pared by 1 base and J by 5 bases, with 15 bases between. This CDR3 contains 15 residues. Germline V gene data show CDR1 as MNHNS and CDR2 as SASEGT. In nucleotides, the CDR3 is TGTGCCAGCAGTGAAGAGGGGCTAGGCCTAAACGAGCAGTACTTC. This codes for CASSEEGLGLNEQYF.

With regard to this clonotype: Its ends do not fully match the called genes, so a read error is possible. The chain is built from TRBV12-3 or TRBV12-4 and TRBJ1-6, with TRBD1 identical over 7 bases. The CDR3 is 15 amino acids. The CDR3 sequence: CASSPGTDSNSPLHF. In DNA, the CDR3 is TGTGCCAGCAGCCCCGGGACAGACTCGAATTCGCCCCTCCACTTT.

The CDR3: CASSGGLHLSYNEQFF. In nucleotides, the CDR3 is TGTGCCAGCAGCGGGGGACTCCACCTCTCCTACAATGAGCAGTTCTTC. This chain uses TRBV7-2 with TRBJ2-1; D possibly corresponds to TRBD2 (6 bases). Germline V gene data show CDR1 as SGHTA and CDR2 as FQGNSA. V was shortened by 5 bases and J by 0 bases, with 14 bases between the two germline ends. This CDR3 is built from 16 residues.

The rearrangement uses TRBV7-2 and TRBJ1-5, with TRBD1 as a possible D gene (6 bases). The CDR3 runs 16 residues. CDR1 is SGHTA, CDR2 FQGNSA, per germline. Trimming shortened V by 5 bases and J by 4 bases, and 18 bases separated the two germline ends. For the CDR3, the DNA is TGTGCCAGCAGCATACTACCGGGACAAGCTAATCAGCCCCAGCATTTT. Protein sequence: CASSILPGQANQPQHF.

The chain has TRBV6-1 and TRBJ2-7, with D perhaps TRBD2 (7 bases). The CDR3 is made up of 14 amino acids. The germline V gene encodes CDR1 MNHNS and CDR2 SASEGT. The V end lost 2 bases, the J end lost 5 bases, and 13 bases lay between the germline ends. The CDR3 nucleotides read TGTGCCAGCAGTGAATCGGGGGGCAGAGACGAGCAGTACTTC. Its translation: CASSESGGRDEQYF.

The genes are TRBV27 and TRBJ2-1; tentatively, D is TRBD1 (7 bases). Trimming left V 5 bases short and J 9 bases short, with 17 bases between. The CDR3 is 14 amino acids. The germline CDR1 and CDR2 sequences are MNHEY and SMNVEV (reference sequence). The CDR3 region is CASSTSPRGVEQFF. CDR3 coding DNA: TGTGCCAGCAGTACTAGCCCCAGGGGGGTTGAGCAGTTCTTC.

The V gene is TRBV20-1, the J gene TRBJ2-7, with no clear D. V gave up 1 base and J gave up 0 bases, with 7 bases separating them. Looked up from germline, CDR1 is DFQATT and CDR2 is SNEGSKA (reference sequence). CDR3 length: 13 residues. The DNA for the CDR3 is TGCAGTGCTAGAGGGCTGATCTCCTACGAGCAGTACTTC. Translation gives CSARGLISYEQYF.

This clonotype was recorded many times. This rearrangement joins TRBV7-2 to TRBJ2-3; D ambiguous. The germline V gene has CDR1 SGHTA and CDR2 FQGNSA. The CDR3 spans 11 residues. The V end lost 6 bases, the J end lost 2 bases, and 3 bases lay between the germline ends. CDR3 sequence reads: CASRITDTQYF. CDR3 DNA sequence: TGTGCCAGCAGAATCACAGATACGCAGTATTTT.

The chain combines TRBV7-6 with TRBJ1-1, with no clear D. CDR1 and CDR2 (germline): SGHVS, FNYEAQ. The length of the CDR3 is 13 residues. Trimming left V 2 bases short and J 3 bases short, with 7 bases between. CDR3 region: CASSLSPDTEAFF. The CDR3 coding sequence is TGTGCCAGCAGCTTATCCCCAGACACTGAAGCTTTCTTT.